Below are 13 T cell receptor beta chains sequenced from a single sample in a study of T cell repertoires in ileal Crohn's disease (dated by TCRdb to about 2019). Libraries came from the immunoSEQ multiplex PCR assay. The table comes from immuneACCESS by way of TCRdb, which keeps in-frame sequences with V and J called. Part of the clones is missing from these tables; in studies checked, under half for an unresolved V gene and the rest for unknown reasons. In this sample the table shows several thousand clones, around 83% of which occur a single time. The ten largest clones capture over 4% of the sample. The source material was ileal tissue. The receptors originated from an adult with Crohn's disease.

The gene calls are TRBV5-1 and TRBJ1-4; D gene ambiguous. The CDR3 has 17 amino acids. V was cut by 3 bases and J by 6 bases, with 21 bases left in between. Germline V CDR1 and CDR2: SGHRS, YFSETQ. CDR3 residues: CASSSSGNRVDDEKLFF. The CDR3 nucleotides read TGCGCCAGCAGCTCCTCCGGGAACCGGGTAGACGATGAAAAACTGTTTTTT.

This clone was detected only once. The chain links TRBV28 to TRBJ2-3, with TRBD1 identical over 8 bases. From germline, CDR1 is MDHEN and CDR2 SYDVKM. This CDR3 comprises 18 residues. Trimming removed 2 bases from V and 4 bases from J; junction bases left unmatched: 14. The CDR3 is CASSLIGLRQGTPDTQYF. The CDR3 DNA sequence: TGTGCCAGCAGTTTAATCGGCCTAAGACAGGGGACCCCAGATACGCAGTATTTT.

The rearrangement links TRBV5-1 to TRBJ2-3, with TRBD1 identical over 7 bases. The trim removed 1 base at V and 2 bases at J, leaving 4 bases unmatched. The CDR3 length is 15 residues. Germline CDR1 and CDR2: SGHRS and YFSETQ. CDR3 bases: TGCGCCAGCAGCTTGAGACAGGGATACACAGATACGCAGTATTTT. It translates to CASSLRQGYTDTQYF.

V and J are TRBV2 and TRBJ1-2; possible D gene TRBD1, 6 bases. The length of the CDR3 is 12 residues. Germline CDR1 is SNHLY and CDR2 is FYNNEI. V was cut by 7 bases and J by 2 bases, with 8 bases left in between. CDR3 protein: CASNRVNYGYTF. CDR3 nucleotide sequence: TGTGCCAGCAACAGGGTCAACTATGGCTACACCTTC. Based on the CDR3 plus reference TRBV2 and TRBJ1-2, the full variable domain is EPEVTQTPSHQVTQMGQEVILRCVPISNHLYFYWYRQILGQKVEFLVSFYNNEISEKSEIFDDQFSVERPDGSNFTLKIRSTKLEDSAMYFCASNRVNYGYTFGSGTRLTVV.

The chain uses TRBV14 and TRBJ1-4; no reliable D call. The V gene lost 1 base and the J gene lost 8 bases, with 23 bases spanning the gap. The CDR3 runs 18 residues. CDR1 is SGHDN, CDR2 FVKESK, per germline. CDR3 in amino acids: CASSQVYKGPAKREKLFF. In DNA form, the CDR3 reads TGTGCCAGCAGCCAAGTGTATAAAGGGCCAGCTAAACGGGAAAAACTGTTTTTT.

J is TRBJ2-7 and V is TRBV30; 9 bases map to TRBD2. V lost 0 bases and J lost 2; bases outside the gene matches: 5. This CDR3 is 15 amino acids long. Germline CDR1 reads GTSNPN; CDR2 reads SVGIG (reference sequence). The CDR3 DNA follows: TGTGCCTGGAGTGTACGGGGCGGGAGGGCCTACGAGCAGTACTTC. Residues: CAWSVRGGRAYEQYF.

The chain recombines TRBV28 with TRBJ2-2; D uncertain. With 4 bases removed from V and 10 bases from J, the gap between germline ends came to 25 bases. The germline V gene has CDR1 MDHEN and CDR2 SYDVKM. The CDR3 extends over 17 amino acids. The CDR3 reads CASSSLPIRYPRKELFF. The CDR3, as DNA: TGTGCCAGCAGTTCCCTCCCCATCAGATACCCTCGTAAGGAGCTGTTTTTT.

V is TRBV28 and J is TRBJ2-1, with 9 positions matching TRBD2. V trimming: 3 bases; J trimming: 6 bases; junction bases outside the gene matches: 9. This CDR3 spans 16 amino acids. Germline-derived CDR1 and CDR2 are MDHEN and SYDVKM. For the CDR3, the DNA is TGTGCCAGCAGTTTCCCCCGGCGGGAGGGCCGCAATGAGCAGTTCTTC. Its translation: CASSFPRREGRNEQFF.

A single count supports this clone. The rearrangement uses TRBV29-1 and TRBJ1-2; D possibly corresponds to TRBD1 (5 bases). Germline loops: CDR1 SQVTM, CDR2 ANQGSEA. The CDR3 loop spans 11 amino acids. V was cut by 3 bases and J by 8 bases, with 10 bases left in between. The CDR3 is CSVEGVSGYTF. The CDR3, as DNA: TGCAGCGTTGAGGGGGTTTCGGGCTACACCTTC.

The chain links TRBV6-1 to TRBJ2-1, with D maybe TRBD2 (7 bases). Trimming removed 2 bases at V and 4 bases at J, with 15 bases between. The CDR3 length is 16 residues. From germline, CDR1 is MNHNS and CDR2 SASEGT. CDR3: CASSELGGGLYNEQFF. CDR3 nucleotides: TGTGCCAGCAGTGAATTAGGGGGAGGGCTATACAATGAGCAGTTCTTC.

Points on this clone: The germline gene is not matched at one end of the junction; a read error may be the cause. The chain links TRBV20-1 to TRBJ1-3; possibly TRBD1 for D (5 bases). The CDR3 runs 11 residues. The germline V gene has CDR1 DFQATT and CDR2 SNEGSKA (reference sequence). The CDR3 loop reads CSARGGAEGNF. CDR3 nucleotides: TGCAGTGCTAGAGGAGGGGCGGAGGGGAATTTT.

This clone has just a few counts. The chain couples TRBV7-7 to TRBJ2-5, with unresolved D. The CDR3 consists of 13 residues. In germline, CDR1 is SSHAT, CDR2 FNYEAQ (reference sequence). With 3 bases removed from V and 1 base from J, the gap between germline ends came to 6 bases. The CDR3 sequence: CASSFAPQETQYF. The CDR3, as DNA: TGTGCCAGCAGCTTCGCCCCCCAAGAGACCCAGTACTTC.

The chain joins TRBV4-1 to TRBJ2-7, with a possible D match to TRBD1 (5 bases). V was pared by 1 base and J by 5 bases, with 18 bases between. This CDR3 comprises 16 residues. CDR1 is MGHRA and CDR2 is YSYEKL in the germline V gene. CDR3: CASSQGGLALRDEQYF. The DNA for the CDR3 is TGCGCCAGCAGCCAAGGGGGCTTAGCACTTCGGGACGAGCAGTACTTC.